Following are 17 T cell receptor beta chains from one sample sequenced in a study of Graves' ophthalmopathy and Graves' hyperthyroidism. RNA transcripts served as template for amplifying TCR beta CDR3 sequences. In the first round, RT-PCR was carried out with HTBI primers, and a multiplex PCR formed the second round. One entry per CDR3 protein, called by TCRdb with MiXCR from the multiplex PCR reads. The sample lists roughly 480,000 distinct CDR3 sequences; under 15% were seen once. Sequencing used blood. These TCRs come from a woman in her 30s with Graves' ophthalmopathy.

The CDR3 loop reads CASRTGFSGELFF. The CDR3 DNA reads as TGTGCCAGCAGGACGGGTTTCTCCGGGGAGCTGTTTTTT. The gene calls are TRBV6-1 and TRBJ2-2, with D hard to call. This CDR3 has 13 residues. The V gene's germline CDR1 is MNHNS and CDR2 SASEGT. With 6 bases removed from V and 6 bases from J, the gap between germline ends came to 11 bases.

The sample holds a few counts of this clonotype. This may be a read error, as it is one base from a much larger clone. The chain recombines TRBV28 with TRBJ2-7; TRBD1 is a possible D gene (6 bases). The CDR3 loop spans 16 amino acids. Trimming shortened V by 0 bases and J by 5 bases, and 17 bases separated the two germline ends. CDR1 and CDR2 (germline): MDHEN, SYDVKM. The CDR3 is CASSLWGSGEEDEQYF. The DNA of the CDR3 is TGTGCCAGCAGTTTATGGGGTTCAGGGGAAGAGGACGAGCAGTACTTC.

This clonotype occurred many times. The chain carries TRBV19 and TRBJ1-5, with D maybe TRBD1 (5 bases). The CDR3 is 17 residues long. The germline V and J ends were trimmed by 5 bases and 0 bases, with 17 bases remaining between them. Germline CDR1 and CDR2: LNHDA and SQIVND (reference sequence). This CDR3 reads CASSVARAGDSNQPQHF. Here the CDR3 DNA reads TGTGCCAGTAGTGTAGCAAGGGCGGGGGATAGCAATCAGCCCCAGCATTTT.

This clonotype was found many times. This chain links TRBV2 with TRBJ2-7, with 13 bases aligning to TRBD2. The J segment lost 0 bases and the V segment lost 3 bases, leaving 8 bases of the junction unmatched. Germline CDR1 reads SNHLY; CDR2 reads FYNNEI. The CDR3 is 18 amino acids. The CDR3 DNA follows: TGTGCCAGCAGTGATACGGGACTAGCGGGGTTTATCTCCTACGAGCAGTACTTC. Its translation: CASSDTGLAGFISYEQYF. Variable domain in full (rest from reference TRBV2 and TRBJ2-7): EPEVTQTPSHQVTQMGQEVILRCVPISNHLYFYWYRQILGQKVEFLVSFYNNEISEKSEIFDDQFSVERPDGSNFTLKIRSTKLEDSAMYFCASSDTGLAGFISYEQYFGPGTRLTVT.

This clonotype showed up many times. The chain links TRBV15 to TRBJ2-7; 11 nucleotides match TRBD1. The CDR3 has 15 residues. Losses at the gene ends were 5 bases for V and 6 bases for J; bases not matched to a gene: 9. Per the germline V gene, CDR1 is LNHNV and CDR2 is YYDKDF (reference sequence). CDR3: CATSLGRTGGGEQYF. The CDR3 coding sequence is TGTGCCACCAGCCTCGGCAGGACAGGGGGCGGCGAGCAGTACTTC.

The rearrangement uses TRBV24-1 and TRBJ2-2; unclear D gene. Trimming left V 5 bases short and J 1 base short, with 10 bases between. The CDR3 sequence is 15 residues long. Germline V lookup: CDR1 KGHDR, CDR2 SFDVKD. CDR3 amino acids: CATSVVAGNTGELFF. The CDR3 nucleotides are TGTGCCACCAGTGTAGTGGCAGGGAACACCGGGGAGCTGTTTTTT.

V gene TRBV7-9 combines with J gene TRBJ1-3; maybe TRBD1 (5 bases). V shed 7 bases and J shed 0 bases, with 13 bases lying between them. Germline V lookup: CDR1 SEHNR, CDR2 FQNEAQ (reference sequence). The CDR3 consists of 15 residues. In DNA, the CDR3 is TGTGCCAGCACCACCGACAGAAACTCTGGAAACACCATATATTTT. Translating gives CASTTDRNSGNTIYF.

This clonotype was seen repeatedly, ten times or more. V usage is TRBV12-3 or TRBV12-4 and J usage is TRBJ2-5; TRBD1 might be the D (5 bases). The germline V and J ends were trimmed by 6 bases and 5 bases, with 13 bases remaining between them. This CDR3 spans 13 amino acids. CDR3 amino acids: CASRPRDLETQYF. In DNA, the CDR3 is TGTGCCAGCAGGCCCAGGGATCTGGAGACCCAGTACTTC.

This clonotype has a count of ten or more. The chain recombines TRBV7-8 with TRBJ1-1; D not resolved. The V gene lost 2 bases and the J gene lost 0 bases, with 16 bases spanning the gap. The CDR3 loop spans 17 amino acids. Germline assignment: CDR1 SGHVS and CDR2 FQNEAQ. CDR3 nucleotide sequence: TGTGCCAGCAGCTTAATCGAGGCCGTCACCGTGAACACTGAAGCTTTCTTT. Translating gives CASSLIEAVTVNTEAFF.

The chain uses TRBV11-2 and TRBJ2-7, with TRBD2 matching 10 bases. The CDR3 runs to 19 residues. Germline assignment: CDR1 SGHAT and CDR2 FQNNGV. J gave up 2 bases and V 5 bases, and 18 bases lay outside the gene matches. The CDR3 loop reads CASSQRDRPSGRETYEQYF. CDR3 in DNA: TGTGCCAGCAGCCAGCGGGACAGACCTAGCGGGAGAGAAACCTACGAGCAGTACTTC.

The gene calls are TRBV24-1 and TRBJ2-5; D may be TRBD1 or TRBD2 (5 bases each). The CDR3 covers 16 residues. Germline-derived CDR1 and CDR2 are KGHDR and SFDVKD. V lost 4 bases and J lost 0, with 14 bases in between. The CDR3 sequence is CATSDSGSRYQETQYF. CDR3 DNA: TGTGCCACCAGTGACTCAGGGAGTCGGTACCAAGAGACCCAGTACTTC.

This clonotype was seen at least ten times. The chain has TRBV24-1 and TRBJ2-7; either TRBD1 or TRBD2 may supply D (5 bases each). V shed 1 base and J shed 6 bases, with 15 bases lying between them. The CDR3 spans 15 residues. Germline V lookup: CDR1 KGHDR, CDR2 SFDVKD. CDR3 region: CATSDFGQGRGEQYF. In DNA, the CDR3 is TGTGCCACCAGTGATTTCGGGCAGGGTCGGGGCGAGCAGTACTTC.

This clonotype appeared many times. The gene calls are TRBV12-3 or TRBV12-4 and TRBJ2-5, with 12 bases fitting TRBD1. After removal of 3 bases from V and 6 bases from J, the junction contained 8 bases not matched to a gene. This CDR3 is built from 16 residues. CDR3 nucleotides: TGTGCCAGCAGTTTCCGGGGACAGGGGGCAGGGAAGACCCAGTACTTC. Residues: CASSFRGQGAGKTQYF.

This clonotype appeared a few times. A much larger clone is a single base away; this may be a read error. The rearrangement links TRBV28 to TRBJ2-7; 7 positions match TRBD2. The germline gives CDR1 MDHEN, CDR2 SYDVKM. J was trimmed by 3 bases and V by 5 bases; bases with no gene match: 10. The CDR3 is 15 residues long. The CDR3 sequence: CASSHPGLRIYEQYF. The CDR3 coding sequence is TGTGCCAGCAGTCACCCGGGACTACGAATCTACGAGCAGTACTTC.

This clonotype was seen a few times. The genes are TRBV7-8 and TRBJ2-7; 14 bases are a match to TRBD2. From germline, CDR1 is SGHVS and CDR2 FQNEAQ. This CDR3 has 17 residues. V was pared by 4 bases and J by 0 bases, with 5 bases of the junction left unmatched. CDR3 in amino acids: CASSYGLAGGRSYEQYF. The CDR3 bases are TGTGCCAGCAGCTACGGACTAGCGGGAGGCCGCTCCTACGAGCAGTACTTC.

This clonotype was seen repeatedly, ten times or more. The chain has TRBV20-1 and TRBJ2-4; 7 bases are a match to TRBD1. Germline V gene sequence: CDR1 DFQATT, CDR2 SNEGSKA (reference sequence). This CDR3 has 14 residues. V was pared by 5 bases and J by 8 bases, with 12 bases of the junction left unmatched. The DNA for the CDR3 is TGCAGTGCTCCACAGGGGACCGATTTGGACATTCAGTACTTC. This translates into CSAPQGTDLDIQYF.

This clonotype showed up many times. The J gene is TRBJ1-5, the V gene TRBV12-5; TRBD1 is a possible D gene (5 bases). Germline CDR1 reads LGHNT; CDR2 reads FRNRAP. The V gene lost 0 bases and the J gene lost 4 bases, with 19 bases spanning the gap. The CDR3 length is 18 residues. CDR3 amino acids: CASGLVVGARRPNQPQHF. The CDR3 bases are TGTGCTAGTGGTTTGGTAGTAGGGGCCAGGAGACCTAATCAGCCCCAGCATTTT.